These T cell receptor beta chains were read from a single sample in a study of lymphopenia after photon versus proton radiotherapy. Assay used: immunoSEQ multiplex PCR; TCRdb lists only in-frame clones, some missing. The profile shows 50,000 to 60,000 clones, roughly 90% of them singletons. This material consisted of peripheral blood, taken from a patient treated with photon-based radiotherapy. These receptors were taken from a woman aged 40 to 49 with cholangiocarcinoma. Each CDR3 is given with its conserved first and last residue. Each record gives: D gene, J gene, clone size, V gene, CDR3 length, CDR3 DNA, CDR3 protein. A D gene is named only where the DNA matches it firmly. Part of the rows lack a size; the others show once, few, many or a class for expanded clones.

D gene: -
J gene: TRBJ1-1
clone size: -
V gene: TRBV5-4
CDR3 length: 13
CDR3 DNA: TGTGCCAGCAGCTTGGCGGGGTCACACTGGGCTTTCTTT
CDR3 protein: CASSLAGSHWAFF

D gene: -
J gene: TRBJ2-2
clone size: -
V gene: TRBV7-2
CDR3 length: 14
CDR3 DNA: TGTGCCAGCAGCTTATCCCGGGGTACCGGGGAGCTGTTTTTT
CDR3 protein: CASSLSRGTGELFF

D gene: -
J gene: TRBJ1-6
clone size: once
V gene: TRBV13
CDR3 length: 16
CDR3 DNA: TGTGCCAGCAGCTTCGGACACAGCTCCTATAATTCACCCCTCCACTTT
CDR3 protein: CASSFGHSSYNSPLHF

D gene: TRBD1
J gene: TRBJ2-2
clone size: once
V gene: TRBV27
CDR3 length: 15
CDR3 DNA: TGTGCCAGCACCCCCGACAGGGTCAACACCGGGGAGCTGTTTTTT
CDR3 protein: CASTPDRVNTGELFF

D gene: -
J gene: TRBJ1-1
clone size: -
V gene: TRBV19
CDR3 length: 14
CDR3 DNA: TGTGCCAGTAGTTCGGGCAGCCGGAACACTGAAGCTTTCTTT
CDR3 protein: CASSSGSRNTEAFF

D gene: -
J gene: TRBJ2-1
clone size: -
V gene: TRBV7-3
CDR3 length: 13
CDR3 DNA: TGTGCCAGCAGCCCCGGCTCCTACAATGAGCAGTTCTTC
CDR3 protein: CASSPGSYNEQFF

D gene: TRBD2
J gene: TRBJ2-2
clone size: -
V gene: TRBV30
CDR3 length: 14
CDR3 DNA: TGTGCCTGGAGAGCGGGGGAGTACACCGGGGAGCTGTTTTTT
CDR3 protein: CAWRAGEYTGELFF

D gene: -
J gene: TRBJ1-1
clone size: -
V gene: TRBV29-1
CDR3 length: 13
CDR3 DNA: TGCAGCTACGGGCGGACATCGAACACTGAAGCTTTCTTT
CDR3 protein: CSYGRTSNTEAFF

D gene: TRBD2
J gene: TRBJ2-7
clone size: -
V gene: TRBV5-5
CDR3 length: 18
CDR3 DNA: TGTGCCAGCAGCTTGTACGCTAGCGGGGGTGCATTGGTCGACGAGCAGTACTTC
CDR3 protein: CASSLYASGGALVDEQYF

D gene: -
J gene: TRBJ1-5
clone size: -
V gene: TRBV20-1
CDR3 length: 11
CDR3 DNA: TGCAGTGCTAGGAGGGGTGAGCCCCAGCATTTT
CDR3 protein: CSARRGEPQHF

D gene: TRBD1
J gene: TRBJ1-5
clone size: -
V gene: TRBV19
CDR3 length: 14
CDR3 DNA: TGTGCCAGTAGTTCCCCAGGGGGCCGGGAGCCCCAGCATTTT
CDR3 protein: CASSSPGGREPQHF

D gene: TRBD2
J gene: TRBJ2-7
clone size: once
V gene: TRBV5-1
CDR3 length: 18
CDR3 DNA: TGCGCCAGCAGCCGCGGACTAGCGGGAGGGCCGGGTAGCCACGAGCAGTACTTC
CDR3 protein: CASSRGLAGGPGSHEQYF

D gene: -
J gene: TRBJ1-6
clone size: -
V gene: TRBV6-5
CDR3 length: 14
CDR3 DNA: TGTGCCAGCAGTTCCACAGCTTATAATTCACCCCTCCACTTT
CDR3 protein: CASSSTAYNSPLHF

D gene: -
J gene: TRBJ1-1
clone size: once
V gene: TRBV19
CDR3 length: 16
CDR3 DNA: TGTGCCAGTAGTCGGGAGGGCGGCACCGACTACACTGAAGCTTTCTTT
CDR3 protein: CASSREGGTDYTEAFF

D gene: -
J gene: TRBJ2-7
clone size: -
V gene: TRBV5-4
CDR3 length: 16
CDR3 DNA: TGTGCCAGCAGCTGGGGGGACATAGGGTCAATAGGCGAGCAGTACTTC
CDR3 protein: CASSWGDIGSIGEQYF

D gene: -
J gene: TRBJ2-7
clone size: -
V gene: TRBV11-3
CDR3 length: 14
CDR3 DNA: TGTGCCAGCAGTCCAGGGGCGACGAACTACGAGCAGTACTTC
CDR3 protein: CASSPGATNYEQYF

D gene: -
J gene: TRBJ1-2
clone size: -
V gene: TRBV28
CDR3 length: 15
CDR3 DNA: TGTGCCAGCAGTTCACCCCAAGCCTCTAACTATGGCTACACCTTC
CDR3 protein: CASSSPQASNYGYTF

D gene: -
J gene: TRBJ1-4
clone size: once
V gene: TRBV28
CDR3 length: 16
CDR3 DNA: TGTGCCAGCAGTTTCCCCAGGGAGCTAAATAATGAAAAACTGTTTTTT
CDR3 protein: CASSFPRELNNEKLFF

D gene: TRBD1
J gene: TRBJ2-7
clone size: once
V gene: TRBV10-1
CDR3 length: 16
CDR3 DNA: TGCGCCAGCAGTGGAAGAATCGGGACAGGGGGCTACGAGCAGTACTTC
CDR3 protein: CASSGRIGTGGYEQYF

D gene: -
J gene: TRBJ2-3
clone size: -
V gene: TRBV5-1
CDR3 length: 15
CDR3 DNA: TGCGCCAGCCGATTTATTGCCCCTGGGACAGATACGCAGTATTTT
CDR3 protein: CASRFIAPGTDTQYF

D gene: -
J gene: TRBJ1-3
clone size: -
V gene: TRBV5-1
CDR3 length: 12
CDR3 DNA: TGCGCCAGCCGGTCTTCTGGAAACACCATATATTTT
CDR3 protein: CASRSSGNTIYF

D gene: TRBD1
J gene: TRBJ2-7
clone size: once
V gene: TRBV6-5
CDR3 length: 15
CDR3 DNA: TGTGCCAGCAGTCCTCTGGGGACAGGGGGCGACGAGCAGTACTTC
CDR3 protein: CASSPLGTGGDEQYF

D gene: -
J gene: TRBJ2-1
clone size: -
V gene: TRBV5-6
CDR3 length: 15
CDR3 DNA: TGTGCCAGCAGCGAGCGGAACCAAGCCTACAATGAGCAGTTCTTC
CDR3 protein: CASSERNQAYNEQFF

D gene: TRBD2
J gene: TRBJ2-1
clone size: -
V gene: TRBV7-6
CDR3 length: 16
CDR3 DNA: TGTGCCAGCGTGGAAACCGGGCTAGCGGGAGCGAATGAGCAGTTCTTC
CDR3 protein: CASVETGLAGANEQFF

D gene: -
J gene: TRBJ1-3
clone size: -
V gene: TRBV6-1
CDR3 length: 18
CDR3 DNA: TGTGCCAGCAGTGAAAGAGGGCGCAGGACAATAGCTGGAAACACCATATATTTT
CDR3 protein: CASSERGRRTIAGNTIYF

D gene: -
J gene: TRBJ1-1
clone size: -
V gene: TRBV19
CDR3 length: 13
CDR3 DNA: TGTGCCAGTAGTATACAGGGCAGAAGTGAAGCTTTCTTT
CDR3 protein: CASSIQGRSEAFF

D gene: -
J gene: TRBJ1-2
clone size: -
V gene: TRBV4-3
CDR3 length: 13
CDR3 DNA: TGCGCCAGCAGCCAAGATGAACGGACCGCTCTCACCTTC
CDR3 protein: CASSQDERTALTF

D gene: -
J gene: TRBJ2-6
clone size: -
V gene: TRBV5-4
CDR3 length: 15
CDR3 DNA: TGTGCCAGCAGCTTGACGGGTCCAGGGGCCAACGTCCTGACTTTC
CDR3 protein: CASSLTGPGANVLTF

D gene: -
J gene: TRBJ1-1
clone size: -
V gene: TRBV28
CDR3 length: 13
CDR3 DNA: TGTGCCACCTGGGACATCGGGAACACTGAAGCTTTCTTT
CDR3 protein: CATWDIGNTEAFF

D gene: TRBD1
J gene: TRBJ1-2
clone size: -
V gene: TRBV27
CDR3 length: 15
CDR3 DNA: TGTGCCAGCAGTTACGGGACAGGGGGGAACTATGGCTACACCTTC
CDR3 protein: CASSYGTGGNYGYTF

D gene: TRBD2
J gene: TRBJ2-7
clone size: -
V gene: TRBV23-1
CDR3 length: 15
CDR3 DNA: TGCGCCAGCAGTCAATCTAGCGGGAGATTCTACGAGCAGTACTTC
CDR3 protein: CASSQSSGRFYEQYF

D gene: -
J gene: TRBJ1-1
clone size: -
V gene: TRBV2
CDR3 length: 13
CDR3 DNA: TGTGCCAGCAGTGGCTCGGAGAACACTGAAGCTTTCTTT
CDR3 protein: CASSGSENTEAFF

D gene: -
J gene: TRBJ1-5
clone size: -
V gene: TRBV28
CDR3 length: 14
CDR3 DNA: TGTGCCAGCCGCGATACTAGGGGCTATCAGCCCCAGCATTTT
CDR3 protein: CASRDTRGYQPQHF

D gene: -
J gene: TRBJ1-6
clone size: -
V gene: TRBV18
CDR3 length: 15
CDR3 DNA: TGTGCCAGCTCACCACCGGGCTCCTTGGCTTCACCCCTCCACTTT
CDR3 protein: CASSPPGSLASPLHF

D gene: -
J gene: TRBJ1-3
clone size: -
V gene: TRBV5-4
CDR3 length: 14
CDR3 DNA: TGTGCCAGCAGCTTGGGGACAGCTGGAAACACCATATATTTT
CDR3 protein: CASSLGTAGNTIYF

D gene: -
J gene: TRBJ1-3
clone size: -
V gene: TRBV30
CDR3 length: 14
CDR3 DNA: TGTGCCTGGAGTAGAGCCAGCTCTGGAAACACCATATATTTT
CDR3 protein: CAWSRASSGNTIYF

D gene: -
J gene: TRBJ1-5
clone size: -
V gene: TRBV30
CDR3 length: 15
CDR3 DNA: TGTGCCTGGAGTTTAACCGCCCTCGGCAATCAGCCCCAGCATTTT
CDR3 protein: CAWSLTALGNQPQHF

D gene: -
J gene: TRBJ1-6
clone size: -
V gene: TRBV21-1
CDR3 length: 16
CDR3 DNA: TGTGCCAGCAGACCTGACAGCTCTATGCCGAAATCACCCCTCCACTTT
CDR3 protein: CASRPDSSMPKSPLHF

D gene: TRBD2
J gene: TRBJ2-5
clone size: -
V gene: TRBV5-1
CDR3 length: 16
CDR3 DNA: TGCGCCAGCAGCTTGGCGGGAGGGACCACACAAGAGACCCAGTACTTC
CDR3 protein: CASSLAGGTTQETQYF

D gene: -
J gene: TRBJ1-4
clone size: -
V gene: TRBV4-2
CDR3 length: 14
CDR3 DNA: TGTGCCAGCAGCCCCCCAGATGGTACTGAAAAACTGTTTTTT
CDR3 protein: CASSPPDGTEKLFF

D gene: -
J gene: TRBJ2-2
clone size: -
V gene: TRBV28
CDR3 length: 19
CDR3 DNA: TGTGCCAGCAGAACCGCGAAAGTCCTGGCTCGCACGAACACCGGGGAGCTGTTTTTT
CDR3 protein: CASRTAKVLARTNTGELFF

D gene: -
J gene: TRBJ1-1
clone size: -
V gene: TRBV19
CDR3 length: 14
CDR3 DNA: TGTGCCAGTAGTATAGGGGTGTCGGGGGCGGAAGCTTTCTTT
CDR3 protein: CASSIGVSGAEAFF

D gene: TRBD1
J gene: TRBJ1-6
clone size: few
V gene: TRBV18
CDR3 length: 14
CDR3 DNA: TGTGCCAGCTCACCGGACAGGACGAGTTCACCCCTCCACTTT
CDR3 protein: CASSPDRTSSPLHF

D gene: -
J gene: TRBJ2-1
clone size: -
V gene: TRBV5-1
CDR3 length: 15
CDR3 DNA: TGCGCCAGCAGCCCGGACCCGATTAAAAACAATGAGCAGTTCTTC
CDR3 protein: CASSPDPIKNNEQFF

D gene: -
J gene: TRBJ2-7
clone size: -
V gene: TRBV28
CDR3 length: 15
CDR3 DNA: TGTGCCAGCAGTTTACCCGGGACCCAAGAGTACGAGCAGTACTTC
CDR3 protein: CASSLPGTQEYEQYF

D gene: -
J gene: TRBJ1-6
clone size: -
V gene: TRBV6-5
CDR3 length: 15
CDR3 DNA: TGTGCCAGCACCCGGAGGGGAATAGGTAATTCACCCCTCCACTTT
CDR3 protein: CASTRRGIGNSPLHF

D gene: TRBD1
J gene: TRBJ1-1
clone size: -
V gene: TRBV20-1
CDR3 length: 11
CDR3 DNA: TGCAGTGCTAGAGGGGGACAGGGAGCTTTCTTT
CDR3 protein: CSARGGQGAFF